The present entry profiles one TCR beta chain with its context. Its target is unknown. The sample comes from a study of T cell responses to AZD1222 COVID-19 vaccine. Whole-study context: The analysis combined second doses at about 4 or about 12 weeks. General study results and limits: Baseline antibody screening turned up just a handful of seropositive AZD1222 recipients. Clonal diversity was possibly underestimated, and the donors were mostly white British, with more females. Within unmutated variant regions lay the reported targets of nearly half of spike-specific TCRs.

Profiling relied on immunoSEQ multiplex PCR, and the TCRdb table lists in-frame clones only, not all of them. In the table there are 25,000 to 35,000 clones, about three quarters of which are singletons. The germline V gene encodes CDR1 KGHSH and CDR2 LQKENI. The CDR3 runs 17 residues. The trim removed 5 bases at V and 8 bases at J, leaving 15 bases unmatched. The chain uses TRBV18 and TRBJ1-5, with 10 nucleotides matching TRBD1. The receptor was isolated from an adult in good health. The sample here was peripheral blood, taken on day 0 of AZD1222 vaccination. CDR3 nucleotide sequence: TGTGCCAGCTCATCTACTCCGGGACAGGGGTCGTTGAAGCCCCAGCATTTT. Translation: CASSSTPGQGSLKPQHF.